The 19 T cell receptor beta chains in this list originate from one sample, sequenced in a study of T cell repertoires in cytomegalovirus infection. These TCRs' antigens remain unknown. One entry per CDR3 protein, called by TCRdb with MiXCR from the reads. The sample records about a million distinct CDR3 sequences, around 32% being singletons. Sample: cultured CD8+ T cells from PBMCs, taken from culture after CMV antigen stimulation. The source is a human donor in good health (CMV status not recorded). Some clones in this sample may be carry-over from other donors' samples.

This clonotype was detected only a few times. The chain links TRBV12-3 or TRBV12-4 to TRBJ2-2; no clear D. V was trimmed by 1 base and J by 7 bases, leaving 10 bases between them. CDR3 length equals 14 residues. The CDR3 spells CASSLERLGGELFF. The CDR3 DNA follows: TGTGCCAGCAGTTTAGAGAGACTTGGCGGGGAGCTGTTTTTT.

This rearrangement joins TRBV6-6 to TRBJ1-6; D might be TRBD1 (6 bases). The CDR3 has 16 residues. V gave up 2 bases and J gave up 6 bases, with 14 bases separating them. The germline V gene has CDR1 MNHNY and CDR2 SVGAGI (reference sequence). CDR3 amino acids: CASSYVQGFGNSPLHF. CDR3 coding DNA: TGTGCCAGCAGTTACGTACAGGGTTTCGGTAATTCACCCCTCCACTTT.

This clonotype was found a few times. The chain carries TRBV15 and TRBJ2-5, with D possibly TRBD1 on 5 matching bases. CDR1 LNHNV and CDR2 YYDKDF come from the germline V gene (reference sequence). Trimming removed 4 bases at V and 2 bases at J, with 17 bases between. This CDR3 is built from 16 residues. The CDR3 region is CATSTTIDRDQETQYF. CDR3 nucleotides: TGTGCCACCAGCACCACAATCGACAGAGATCAAGAGACCCAGTACTTC.

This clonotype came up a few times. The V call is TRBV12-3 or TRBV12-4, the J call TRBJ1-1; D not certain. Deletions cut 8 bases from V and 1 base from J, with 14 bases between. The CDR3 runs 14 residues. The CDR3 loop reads CASLRVKENTEAFF. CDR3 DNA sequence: TGTGCCAGCCTACGGGTGAAAGAGAACACTGAAGCTTTCTTT.

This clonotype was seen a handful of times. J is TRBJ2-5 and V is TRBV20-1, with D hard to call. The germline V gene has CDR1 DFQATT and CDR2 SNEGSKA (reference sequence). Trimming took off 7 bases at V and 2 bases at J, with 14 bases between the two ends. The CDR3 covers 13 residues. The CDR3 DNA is TGCAGTGGAGAACGGATCCAACAAGAGACCCAGTACTTC. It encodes CSGERIQQETQYF.

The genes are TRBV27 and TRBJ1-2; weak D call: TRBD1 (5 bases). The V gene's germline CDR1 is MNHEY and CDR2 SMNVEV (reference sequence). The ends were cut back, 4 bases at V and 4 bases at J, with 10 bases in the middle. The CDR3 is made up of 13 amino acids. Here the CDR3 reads CASSSRGVYGYTF. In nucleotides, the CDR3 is TGTGCCAGCAGTTCTCGGGGGGTCTATGGCTACACCTTC.

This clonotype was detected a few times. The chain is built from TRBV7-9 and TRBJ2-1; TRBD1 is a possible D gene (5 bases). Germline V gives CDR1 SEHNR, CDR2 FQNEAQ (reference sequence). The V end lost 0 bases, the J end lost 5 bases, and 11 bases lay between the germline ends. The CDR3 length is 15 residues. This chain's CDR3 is CASSLAARADNEQFF. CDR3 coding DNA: TGTGCCAGCAGCTTAGCGGCCAGGGCAGACAATGAGCAGTTCTTC.

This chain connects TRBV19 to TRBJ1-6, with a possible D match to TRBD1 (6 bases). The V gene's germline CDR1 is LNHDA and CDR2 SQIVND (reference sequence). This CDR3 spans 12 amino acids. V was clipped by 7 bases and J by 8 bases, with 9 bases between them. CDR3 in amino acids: CASNHRDSPLHF. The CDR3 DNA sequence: TGTGCCAGTAACCACAGGGATTCACCCCTCCACTTT.

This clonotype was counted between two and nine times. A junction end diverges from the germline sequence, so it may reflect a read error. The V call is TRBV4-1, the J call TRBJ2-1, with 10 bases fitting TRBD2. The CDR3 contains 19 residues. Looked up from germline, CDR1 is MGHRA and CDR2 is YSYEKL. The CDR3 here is CASSQIGLAGAHTYNEQFF. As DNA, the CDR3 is TGTGCCAGCAGCCAAATCGGGCTAGCGGGGGCGCACACCTACAATGAGCAGTTCTTC.

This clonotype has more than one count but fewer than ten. Here the CDR3 DNA reads TGTGCCAGCAGCTTGACAGGGGCTCCTTACGAGCAGTACTTC. This codes for CASSLTGAPYEQYF. The V and J genes are TRBV11-2 and TRBJ2-7, with 8 bases that match TRBD1. Germline V CDR1 and CDR2: SGHAT, FQNNGV. This CDR3 spans 14 amino acids. With 3 bases clipped from V and 4 bases from J, the junction kept 5 bases outside the gene matches.

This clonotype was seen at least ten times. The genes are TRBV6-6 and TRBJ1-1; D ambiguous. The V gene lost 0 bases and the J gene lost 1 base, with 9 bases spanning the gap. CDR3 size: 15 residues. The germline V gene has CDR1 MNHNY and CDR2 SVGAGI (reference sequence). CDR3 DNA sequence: TGTGCCAGCAGTTACTCGACTCCCAGGAACACTGAAGCTTTCTTT. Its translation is CASSYSTPRNTEAFF.

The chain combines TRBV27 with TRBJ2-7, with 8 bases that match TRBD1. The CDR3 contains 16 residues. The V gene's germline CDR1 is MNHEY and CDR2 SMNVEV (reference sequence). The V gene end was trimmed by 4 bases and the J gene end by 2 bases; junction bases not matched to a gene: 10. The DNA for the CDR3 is TGTGCCAGCAGTTCAACCGGGACAGGCCTCACCTACGAGCAGTACTTC. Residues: CASSSTGTGLTYEQYF.

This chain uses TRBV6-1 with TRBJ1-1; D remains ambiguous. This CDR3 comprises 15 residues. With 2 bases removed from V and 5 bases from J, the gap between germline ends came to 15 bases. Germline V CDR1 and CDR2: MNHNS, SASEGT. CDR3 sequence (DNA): TGTGCCAGCAGTGAATCTCGCTACCTCAGGACTGAAGCTTTCTTT. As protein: CASSESRYLRTEAFF.

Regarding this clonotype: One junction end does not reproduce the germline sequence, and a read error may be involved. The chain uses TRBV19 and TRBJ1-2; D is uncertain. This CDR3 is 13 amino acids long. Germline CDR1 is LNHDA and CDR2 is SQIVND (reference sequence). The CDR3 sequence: CASSPGGIYSYTF. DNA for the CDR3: TGTGCCAGTAGTCCAGGAGGGATCTATAGCTACACCTTC.

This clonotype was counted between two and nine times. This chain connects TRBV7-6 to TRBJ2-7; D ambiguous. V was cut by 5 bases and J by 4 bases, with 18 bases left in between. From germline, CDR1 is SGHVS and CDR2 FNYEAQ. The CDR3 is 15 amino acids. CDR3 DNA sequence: TGTGCCAGCAGCCCCAGGTGGGATTTCTCGTACGAGCAGTACTTC. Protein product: CASSPRWDFSYEQYF.

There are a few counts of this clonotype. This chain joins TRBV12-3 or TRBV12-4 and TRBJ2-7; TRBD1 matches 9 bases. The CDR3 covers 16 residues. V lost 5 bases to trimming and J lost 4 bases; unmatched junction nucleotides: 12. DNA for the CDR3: TGTGCCAGCAGTCCCCCCCCGGGACAGGGATTTTACGAGCAGTACTTC. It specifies CASSPPPGQGFYEQYF.

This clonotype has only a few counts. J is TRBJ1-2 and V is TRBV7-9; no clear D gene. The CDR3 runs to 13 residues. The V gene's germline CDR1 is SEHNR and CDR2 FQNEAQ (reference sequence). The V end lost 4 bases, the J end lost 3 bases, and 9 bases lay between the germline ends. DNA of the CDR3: TGTGCCAGCAGCTCGGACGCGCACTATGGCTACACCTTC. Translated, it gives CASSSDAHYGYTF.

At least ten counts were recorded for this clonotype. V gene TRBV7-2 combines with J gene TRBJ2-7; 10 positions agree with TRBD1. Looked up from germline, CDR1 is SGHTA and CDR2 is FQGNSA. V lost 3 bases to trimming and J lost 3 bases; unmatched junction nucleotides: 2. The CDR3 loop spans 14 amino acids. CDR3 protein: CASSLGDRGYEQYV. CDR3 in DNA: TGTGCCAGCAGCTTGGGGGACAGGGGCTACGAGCAGTACGTC.

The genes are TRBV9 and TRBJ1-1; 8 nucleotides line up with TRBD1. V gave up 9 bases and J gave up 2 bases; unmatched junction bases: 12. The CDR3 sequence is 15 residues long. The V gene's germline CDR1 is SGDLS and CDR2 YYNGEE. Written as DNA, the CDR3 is TGTGCCAACACCGGGACAGGATGGGGTAACACTGAAGCTTTCTTT. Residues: CANTGTGWGNTEAFF.